This TCR beta chain is from a study of blood T cell repertoires in COVID-19. About the study: COVID-19 samples, acute and convalescent, were from the United States, Italy and Spain. Sources were T cells, B-cell-depleted T cells, or PBMCs; the material itself was cDNA or gDNA.

Sequencing used immunoSEQ multiplex PCR; TCRdb keeps in-frame clones, though not all of them. The sample lists around 100,000 clones, about 85% seen once, with about 13% in the top ten. The clonotype was recovered from a human donor in a cohort sampled during active COVID-19. Sequenced sample: peripheral blood.

The CDR3 DNA sequence: TGTGCCAGCAGTTCCGGGACTCAGACCCAGTACTTC. It is translated as CASSSGTQTQYF. The rearrangement links TRBV12-3 or TRBV12-4 to TRBJ2-5; D is possibly TRBD2 (6 bases). There are 12 residues in the CDR3. Deletions cut 4 bases from V and 6 bases from J, with 9 bases between.